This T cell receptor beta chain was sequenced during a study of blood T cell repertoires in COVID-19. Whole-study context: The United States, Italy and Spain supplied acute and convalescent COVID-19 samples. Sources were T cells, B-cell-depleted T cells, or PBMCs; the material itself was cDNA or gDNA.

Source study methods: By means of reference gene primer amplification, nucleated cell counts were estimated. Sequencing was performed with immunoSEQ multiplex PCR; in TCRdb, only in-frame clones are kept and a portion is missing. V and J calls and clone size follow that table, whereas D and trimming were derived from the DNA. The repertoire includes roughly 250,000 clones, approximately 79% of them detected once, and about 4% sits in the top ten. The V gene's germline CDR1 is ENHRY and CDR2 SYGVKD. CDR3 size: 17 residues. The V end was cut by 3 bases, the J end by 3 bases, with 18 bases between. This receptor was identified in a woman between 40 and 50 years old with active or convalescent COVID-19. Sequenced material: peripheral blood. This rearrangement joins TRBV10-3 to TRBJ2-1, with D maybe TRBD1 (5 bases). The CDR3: CAISDDTSTGNYNEQFF. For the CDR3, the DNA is TGTGCCATCAGTGACGATACCAGTACAGGTAACTACAATGAGCAGTTCTTC.